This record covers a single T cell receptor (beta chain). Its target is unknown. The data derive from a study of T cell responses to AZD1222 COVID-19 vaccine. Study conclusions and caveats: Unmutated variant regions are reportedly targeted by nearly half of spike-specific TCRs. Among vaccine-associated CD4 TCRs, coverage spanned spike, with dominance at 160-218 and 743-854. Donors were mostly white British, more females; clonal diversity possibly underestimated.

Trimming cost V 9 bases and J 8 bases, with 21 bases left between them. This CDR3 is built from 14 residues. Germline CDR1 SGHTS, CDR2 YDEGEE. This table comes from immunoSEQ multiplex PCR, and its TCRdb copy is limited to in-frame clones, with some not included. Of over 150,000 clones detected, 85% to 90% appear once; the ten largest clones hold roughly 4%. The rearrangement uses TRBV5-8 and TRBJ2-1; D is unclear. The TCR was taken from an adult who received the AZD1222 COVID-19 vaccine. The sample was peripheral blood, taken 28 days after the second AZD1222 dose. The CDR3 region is CATYEESTIDEQFF. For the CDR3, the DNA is TGTGCCACCTATGAGGAGAGTACAATCGATGAGCAGTTCTTC.